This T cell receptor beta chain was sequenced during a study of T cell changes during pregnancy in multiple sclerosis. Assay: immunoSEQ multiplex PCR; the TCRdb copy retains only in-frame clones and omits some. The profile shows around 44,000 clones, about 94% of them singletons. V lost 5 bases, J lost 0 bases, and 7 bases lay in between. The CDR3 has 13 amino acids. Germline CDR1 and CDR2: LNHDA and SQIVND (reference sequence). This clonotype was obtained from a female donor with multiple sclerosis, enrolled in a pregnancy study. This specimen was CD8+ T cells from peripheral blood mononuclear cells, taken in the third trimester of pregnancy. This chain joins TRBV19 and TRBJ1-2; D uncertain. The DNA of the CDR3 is TGTGCCAGTAGTTACAAAGCTAACTATGGCTACACCTTC. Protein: CASSYKANYGYTF. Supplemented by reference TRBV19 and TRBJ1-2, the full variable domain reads DGGITQSPKYLFRKEGQNVTLSCEQNLNHDAMYWYRQDPGQGLRLIYYSQIVNDFQKGDIAEGYSVSREKKESFPLTVTSAQKNPTAFYLCASSYKANYGYTFGSGTRLTVV.